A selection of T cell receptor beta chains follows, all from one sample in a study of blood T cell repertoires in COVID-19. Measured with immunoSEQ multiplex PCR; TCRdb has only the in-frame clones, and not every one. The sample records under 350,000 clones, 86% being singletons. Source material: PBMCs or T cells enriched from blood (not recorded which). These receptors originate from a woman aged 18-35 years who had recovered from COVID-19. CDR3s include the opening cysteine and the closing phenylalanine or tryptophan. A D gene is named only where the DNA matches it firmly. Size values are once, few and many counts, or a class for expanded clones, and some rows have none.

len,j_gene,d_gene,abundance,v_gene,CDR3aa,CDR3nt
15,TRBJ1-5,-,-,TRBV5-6,CASSAVGQINQPQHF,TGTGCCAGCAGCGCGGTCGGACAGATTAATCAGCCCCAGCATTTT
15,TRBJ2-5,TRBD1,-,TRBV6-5,CASSYSPTGGETQYF,TGTGCCAGCAGTTACTCTCCGACAGGGGGCGAGACCCAGTACTTC
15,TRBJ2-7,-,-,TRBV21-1,CASSKNLYSSNEQYF,TGTGCCAGCAGCAAAAACTTGTACTCTTCTAACGAGCAGTACTTC
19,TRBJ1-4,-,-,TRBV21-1,CASSKDRAERDRTNEKLFF,TGTGCCAGCAGCAAAGATCGGGCGGAAAGGGACAGGACTAATGAAAAACTGTTTTTT
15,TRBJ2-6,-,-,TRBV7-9,CASGPGDKILNVLTF,TGTGCCAGTGGGCCCGGGGACAAAATTCTCAACGTCCTGACTTTC
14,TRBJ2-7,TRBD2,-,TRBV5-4,CASSLVGEGYEQYF,TGTGCCAGCAGCTTGGTAGGGGAGGGCTACGAGCAGTACTTC
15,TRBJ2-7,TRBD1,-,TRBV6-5,CASRSTGGSGYEQYF,TGTGCCAGCAGGTCTACAGGGGGTTCGGGTTACGAGCAGTACTTC
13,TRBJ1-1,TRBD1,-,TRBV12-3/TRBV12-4,CASSRTGATEAFF,TGTGCCAGCAGCCGGACAGGGGCCACTGAAGCTTTCTTT
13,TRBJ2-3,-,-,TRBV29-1,CSVAGRYTDTQYF,TGCAGCGTTGCTGGCAGATACACAGATACGCAGTATTTT
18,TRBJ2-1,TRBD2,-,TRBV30,CAWSVRAGVRGIYNEQFF,TGTGCCTGGAGTGTACGAGCGGGGGTAAGGGGTATATACAATGAGCAGTTCTTC
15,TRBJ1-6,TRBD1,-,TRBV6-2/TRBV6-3,CASSTLGQANSPLHF,TGTGCCAGCAGTACCCTGGGACAGGCAAATTCACCCCTCCACTTT
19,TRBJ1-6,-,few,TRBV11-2,CASSLFYGGLLSRNSPLHF,TGTGCCAGCAGCTTATTTTACGGGGGACTACTAAGCCGAAATTCACCCCTCCACTTT
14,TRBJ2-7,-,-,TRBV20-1,CSASSPELRGEQYF,TGCAGTGCTAGTAGCCCGGAGCTACGAGGCGAGCAGTACTTC
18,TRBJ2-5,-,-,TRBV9,CASSVASGRATYAETQYF,TGTGCCAGCAGCGTAGCATCTGGGCGGGCCACTTACGCGGAGACCCAGTACTTC
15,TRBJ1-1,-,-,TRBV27,CASSPRSGTGTEAFF,TGTGCCAGCAGTCCTCGGTCGGGAACGGGCACTGAAGCTTTCTTT
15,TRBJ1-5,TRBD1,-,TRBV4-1,CASSHRQGDNQPQHF,TGCGCCAGCAGCCACAGACAGGGAGACAATCAGCCCCAGCATTTT
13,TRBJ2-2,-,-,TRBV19,CASTPGGTGELFF,TGTGCCAGTACCCCTGGAGGTACCGGGGAGCTGTTTTTT
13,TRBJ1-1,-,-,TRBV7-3,CASSLSEATEAFF,TGTGCCAGCAGCTTAAGTGAGGCAACTGAAGCTTTCTTT
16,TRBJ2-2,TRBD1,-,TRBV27,CASSLYRDRLTGELFF,TGTGCCAGCAGTTTATACCGGGACAGGCTCACCGGGGAGCTGTTTTTT
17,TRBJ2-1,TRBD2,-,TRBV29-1,CSVGGTSGGPRYNEQFF,TGCAGCGTTGGGGGGACTAGCGGGGGCCCCCGGTACAATGAGCAGTTCTTC
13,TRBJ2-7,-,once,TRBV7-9,CASSLSGEYEQYF,TGTGCCAGCAGCTTATCCGGGGAGTACGAGCAGTACTTC
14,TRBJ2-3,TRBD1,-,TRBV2,CASRTGGGGDTQYF,TGTGCCAGCAGGACAGGGGGCGGTGGAGATACGCAGTATTTT
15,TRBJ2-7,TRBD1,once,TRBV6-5,CASSSLTGGNDEQYF,TGTGCCAGCAGTTCTCTGACAGGGGGCAACGACGAGCAGTACTTC
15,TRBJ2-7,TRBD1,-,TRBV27,CASSPSQGSDYEQYF,TGTGCCAGCAGTCCATCACAGGGGTCCGACTACGAGCAGTACTTC
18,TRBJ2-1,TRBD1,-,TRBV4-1,CASSQGPGTGLFYNEQFF,TGCGCCAGCAGCCAAGGCCCCGGGACAGGGTTATTCTACAATGAGCAGTTCTTC
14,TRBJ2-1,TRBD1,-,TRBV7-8,CASSKGDSENEQFF,TGTGCCAGCAGCAAGGGGGACAGTGAAAATGAGCAGTTCTTC
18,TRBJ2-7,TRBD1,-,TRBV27,CASSDKVLLGQGIYEQYF,TGTGCCAGCAGTGATAAGGTACTACTGGGACAGGGGATCTACGAGCAGTACTTC
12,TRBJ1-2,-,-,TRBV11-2,CASSSGGSGYTF,TGTGCCAGCAGCTCGGGGGGCTCTGGCTACACCTTC
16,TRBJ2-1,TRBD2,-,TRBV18,CASSPLPGGAGNEQFF,TGTGCCAGCTCACCACTGCCGGGGGGGGCGGGCAATGAGCAGTTCTTC